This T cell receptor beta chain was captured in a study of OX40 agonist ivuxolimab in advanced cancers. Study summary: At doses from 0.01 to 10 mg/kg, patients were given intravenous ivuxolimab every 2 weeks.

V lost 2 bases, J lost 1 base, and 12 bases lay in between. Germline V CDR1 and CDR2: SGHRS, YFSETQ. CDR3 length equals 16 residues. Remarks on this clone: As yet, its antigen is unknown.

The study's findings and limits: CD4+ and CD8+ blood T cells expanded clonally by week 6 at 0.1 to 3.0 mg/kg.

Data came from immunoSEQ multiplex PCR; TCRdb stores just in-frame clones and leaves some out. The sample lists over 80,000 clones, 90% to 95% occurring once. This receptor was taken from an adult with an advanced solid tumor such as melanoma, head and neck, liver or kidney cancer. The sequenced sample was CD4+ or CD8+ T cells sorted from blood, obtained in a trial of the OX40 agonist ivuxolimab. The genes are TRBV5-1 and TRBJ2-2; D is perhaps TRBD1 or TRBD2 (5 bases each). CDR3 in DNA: TGCGCCAGCAGCTTCTGGGACGGCTTGAACACCGGGGAGCTGTTTTTT. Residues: CASSFWDGLNTGELFF.